This TCR beta chain stems from a study of graft-versus-host responses after intestinal transplantation (dated by TCRdb to the early 2020s). About the full investigation: Multivisceral, liver-intestinal, or isolated intestinal transplants were received by the recipients. Anti-thymocyte globulin induction was given to all recipients, followed by maintenance tacrolimus and steroids for approximately three years. After intestinal transplantation, graft-versus-host and host-versus-graft alloreactive T cell clones in the graft, circulation and bone marrow were tracked using bulk TCR-beta CDR3 sequencing. To identify alloreactive clones, pre-transplant mixed lymphocyte reaction products were sequenced and then compared with unstimulated pre-transplant donor and recipient T cells. A cohort of some 24 intestinal transplant recipients, including one retransplant, was enrolled, and a few patients lacking pretransplant specimens were excluded. A peak of at least 4% donor T cells among recipient peripheral blood mononuclear cells was the definition used for donor T cell macrochimerism. Rather than being sequenced by the commercial service, samples from a few later patients were sequenced in-house on an Illumina MiSeq and processed with MiXCR. What the research found in general, with its limitations: Early after transplant, peak levels of circulating GvH clones were associated with declines in HvG clones. The relatively low number and heterogeneity of intestinal transplant patients limited the conclusions. High GvH to HvG T cell clonal ratios were observed in the allografts of patients with donor T cell macrochimerism. GvH clones were detected in recipient bone marrow, and some of these GvH clones were observed earlier in ileal mucosa or blood, consistent with an intestinal mucosal origin.

Library preparation was by the immunoSEQ multiplex PCR assay. For most patients, genomic DNA was isolated with the Qiagen DNeasy Blood and Tissue Kit and shipped frozen to Adaptive Biotechnologies for TCR sequencing. For most patients, genomic DNA was subjected to high-throughput TCR-beta CDR3 sequencing by Adaptive Biotechnologies. In the source study's methods: TCR sequencing data for some 17 patients were retrieved from Adaptive's ImmunoSEQ software; a few other patients were processed with MiXCR and VDJtools. To correct CD4 versus CD8 sorting errors, any sequence found in both subsets at a frequency ratio below 5:1 was removed. CDR3 nucleotide sequences shared by donor and recipient were removed because the origin of these sequences could not be assigned. Alloreactive clones required at least 2-fold expansion over unstimulated cells and minimum CFSE-low frequency of 0.002% (template counts) or 0.001% (read counts). Clones were considered mappable if detected in sequenced pre-transplant spleen, lymph node, or MLR CFSE-low populations of the donor or recipient. The cumulative frequency of alloreactive clones was calculated as a percentage of all sequences, weighted by copy number. Drawn from immuneACCESS, this table holds only the in-frame rearrangements with V and J called that TCRdb kept. Clones are partly lost; checked studies trace under half to an unresolved V gene and leave the rest unexplained. The DNA was the basis for D and trimming; V, J and clone size are from that table. For this sample there are approximately 85,000 clones; 80% to 95% appear just once. The ten largest clones take up around 1.1% of the sample.

About this clone: Its antigen target is currently unknown. It has no much larger one-base neighbor in the sample; base qualities were not kept.

The time point label on this specimen signifies: cells obtained before transplantation from donor or recipient. CD3+CD4+ and CD3+CD8+ populations were FACS-sorted from unstimulated pre-transplant donor and recipient cells taken from spleen or lymph nodes. Taken from cysteine to phenylalanine, the CDR3 has 16 residues. Solely the CDR3 DNA is kept, with 48 bases framed from the first base. The germline V gene (reference sequence) sets CDR1 to PRHDT and CDR2 to FYEKMQ. Ends trimmed: V by 5 bases, J by 1 base; bases unmatched to a gene: 9. The receptor was derived from a human donor who was the organ donor for an intestinal transplant. This chain joins TRBV13 to TRBJ2-3; 7 central nucleotides agree with TRBD1. The sequencing here drew on unstimulated CD8+ T cells sorted from spleen or lymph node cells, taken before transplant. The DNA sequence is TGTGCCAGCAGCCCACAGGGGCTTGGGGGCACAGATACGCAGTATTTT. It translates as CASSPQGLGGTDTQYF.